These 26 T cell receptor beta chains were sequenced from one sample in a study of neurological immune-mediated disorders. TCRdb processed the 5' RACE reads anew with MiXCR; each CDR3 protein has one entry. The sample shows roughly 50,000 distinct CDR3 sequences, just under 4.5% of them seen only once. The source material was PBMCs. The receptors were sampled from an older woman with multiple sclerosis.

The chain employs TRBV5-1 and TRBJ2-3; 14 bases fit TRBD2. V lost 4 bases and J lost 4; bases outside the gene matches: 2. Germline CDR1 is SGHRS and CDR2 is YFSETQ. This CDR3 has 15 amino acids. CDR3 amino acids: CASSQTSGGADTQYF. DNA for the CDR3: TGCGCCAGCAGCCAGACTAGCGGGGGGGCAGATACGCAGTATTTT.

This clonotype was counted ten times or more. V and J are TRBV29-1 and TRBJ2-7; 8 nucleotides agree with TRBD1. The CDR3 sequence is 12 residues long. Germline CDR1 and CDR2: SQVTM and ANQGSEA. V shed 5 bases, J shed 5 bases, and the junction held 5 bases outside the gene matches. This CDR3 reads CSVLGQGNEQYV. The CDR3, as DNA: TGCAGCGTTTTAGGACAGGGAAACGAGCAGTACGTC.

The chain employs TRBV7-9 and TRBJ1-4; perhaps TRBD1 as D (5 bases). The germline gives CDR1 SEHNR, CDR2 FQNEAQ (reference sequence). The CDR3 loop spans 16 amino acids. V lost 7 bases and J lost 3, with 18 bases in between. The CDR3 DNA reads as TGTGCCAGCACCTATTGGGGATCGGGGGCTAATGAAAAACTGTTTTTT. It yields the protein CASTYWGSGANEKLFF.

This clonotype has ten or more counts. V is TRBV20-1 and J is TRBJ2-3; the match to TRBD2 covers 8 bases. This CDR3 contains 15 residues. The V gene's germline CDR1 is DFQATT and CDR2 SNEGSKA (reference sequence). V was clipped by 4 bases and J by 2 bases; unmatched bases: 8. The CDR3 here is CSATPPGRATDTQYF. CDR3 DNA sequence: TGCAGTGCTACCCCCCCCGGGAGGGCCACAGATACGCAGTATTTT.

The gene calls are TRBV12-3 or TRBV12-4 and TRBJ2-2, with D unclear. The CDR3 is 15 residues long. Trimming removed 3 bases at V and 7 bases at J, with 15 bases between. CDR3 loop: CASSFFPDQGGELFF. Written as DNA, the CDR3 is TGTGCCAGCAGTTTTTTCCCGGACCAAGGCGGGGAGCTGTTTTTT.

Ten or more counts support this clonotype. The chain is built from TRBV10-3 and TRBJ2-7; D remains unclear. The V gene lost 0 bases and the J gene lost 0 bases, with 9 bases spanning the gap. CDR3 size: 15 residues. Germline lookup yields CDR1 ENHRY and CDR2 SYGVKD. The CDR3 protein is CAISESSTSSYEQYV. The CDR3 coding sequence is TGTGCCATCAGTGAGTCGAGTACAAGCTCCTACGAGCAGTACGTC.

This clonotype was detected only a few times. The V gene is TRBV20-1, the J gene TRBJ1-1, with unresolved D. V lost 3 bases and J 5 bases, leaving 22 bases between the germline ends. Germline V gives CDR1 DFQATT, CDR2 SNEGSKA (reference sequence). This CDR3 comprises 16 residues. CDR3 nucleotide sequence: TGCAGTGCTAGCCTCACGGCTACCCCCCGTGGAACTGAAGCTTTCTTT. Translation gives CSASLTATPRGTEAFF.

This clonotype was detected only a few times. This chain joins TRBV20-1 and TRBJ2-1; tentative D call: TRBD2 (6 bases). Trimming removed 5 bases from V and 0 bases from J, with 14 bases in between. The germline V gene has CDR1 DFQATT and CDR2 SNEGSKA (reference sequence). The CDR3 is made up of 15 amino acids. CDR3 amino acids: CSAFSQTSSYNEQFF. CDR3 bases: TGCAGTGCTTTTTCCCAGACTAGCTCCTACAATGAGCAGTTCTTC.

This clonotype showed up just a few times. The chain couples TRBV5-1 to TRBJ2-3; 8 positions agree with TRBD1. The CDR3 covers 15 residues. The ends lost 3 bases at V and 3 bases at J; junction bases unmatched: 6. The V gene's germline CDR1 is SGHRS and CDR2 YFSETQ. CDR3 residues: CASSSLTGGTDTQYF. The DNA of the CDR3 is TGCGCCAGCAGCTCATTAACAGGGGGGACAGATACGCAGTATTTT.

There are many counts of this clonotype. The V gene is TRBV4-2, the J gene TRBJ2-5; 7 bases line up with TRBD1. The CDR3 is made up of 15 amino acids. From germline, CDR1 is LGHNA and CDR2 YNFKEQ. Trimming at V came to 0 bases and at J to 1 base, leaving 2 bases not matched to a gene. CDR3 residues: CASSQDGTAQETQYF. As DNA, the CDR3 is TGTGCCAGCAGCCAAGATGGGACAGCCCAAGAGACCCAGTACTTC.

On this clonotype: An end of the junction does not agree with germline; a read error may underlie this. V is TRBV7-3 and J is TRBJ1-5; D gene ambiguous. Germline assignment: CDR1 SGHTA and CDR2 FQGTGA. The CDR3 totals 13 residues. CDR3 sequence reads: CASSLTKGQPQNF. In DNA form, the CDR3 reads TGTGCCAGCAGCTTAACGAAGGGTCAGCCCCAGAATTTT.

This clonotype was seen at least ten times. This chain connects TRBV9 to TRBJ2-5; no firm D call. V lost 4 bases and J lost 2, with 12 bases in between. The CDR3 length is 14 residues. The germline gives CDR1 SGDLS, CDR2 YYNGEE. The CDR3 sequence is CASSLGPRQETQYF. CDR3 nucleotides: TGTGCCAGCAGCTTAGGGCCCCGACAAGAGACCCAGTACTTC. Together with reference TRBV9 and TRBJ2-5, the CDR3 gives the full variable domain: DSGVTQTPKHLITATGQRVTLRCSPRSGDLSVYWYQQSLDQGLQFLIQYYNGEERAKGNILERFSAQQFPDLHSELNLSSLELGDSALYFCASSLGPRQETQYFGPGTRLLVL.

The V call is TRBV28, the J call TRBJ2-1, with D possibly called TRBD1 or TRBD2 (5 bases each). The CDR3 length is 16 residues. Trimming removed 4 bases from V and 0 bases from J, with 13 bases in between. The germline CDR1 and CDR2 sequences are MDHEN and SYDVKM. In DNA, the CDR3 is TGTGCCAGCAGTTCACTGAGGGGTGGCTCCTACAATGAGCAGTTCTTC. Amino acids: CASSSLRGGSYNEQFF.

This clonotype was recorded many times. V usage is TRBV2 and J usage is TRBJ2-3, with 8 bases lining up with TRBD2. This CDR3 contains 15 residues. V lost 7 bases to trimming and J lost 4 bases; unmatched junction nucleotides: 10. Germline lookup yields CDR1 SNHLY and CDR2 FYNNEI. CDR3 in DNA: TGTGCCAGCAAATGGGGACTAGGGTGGGCAGATACGCAGTATTTT. This codes for CASKWGLGWADTQYF. The full variable domain, in which reference TRBV2 and TRBJ2-3 provide the parts outside the CDR3, is EPEVTQTPSHQVTQMGQEVILRCVPISNHLYFYWYRQILGQKVEFLVSFYNNEISEKSEIFDDQFSVERPDGSNFTLKIRSTKLEDSAMYFCASKWGLGWADTQYFGPGTRLTVL.

This clonotype was counted at least ten times. This chain joins TRBV10-3 and TRBJ2-7, with a possible D match to TRBD1 (5 bases). The CDR3 loop spans 14 amino acids. The germline gives CDR1 ENHRY, CDR2 SYGVKD. V was cut by 2 bases and J by 2 bases, with 10 bases left in between. CDR3 region: CAISEGATAYEQYV. In DNA, the CDR3 is TGTGCCATCAGTGAGGGGGCGACGGCCTACGAGCAGTACGTC.

Ten or more counts support this clonotype. This chain joins TRBV20-1 and TRBJ1-1, with D possibly TRBD1 on 5 matching bases. The V gene's germline CDR1 is DFQATT and CDR2 SNEGSKA (reference sequence). V shed 3 bases and J shed 10 bases, with 12 bases lying between them. This CDR3 comprises 11 residues. CDR3 DNA sequence: TGCAGTGCTAGGGCGGCAGGGAGAGCTTTCTTT. Encoded protein: CSARAAGRAFF.

In its sample, this clonotype is medium-sized. This chain joins TRBV4-1 and TRBJ2-1, with TRBD2 identical over 11 bases. The CDR3 totals 16 residues. Losses at the gene ends were 0 bases for V and 8 bases for J; bases not matched to a gene: 6. CDR1 and CDR2 (germline): MGHRA, YSYEKL. In DNA, the CDR3 is TGCGCCAGCAGCCAAGATTCTAGCGGGGGGTTATATGAGCAGTTCTTC. This encodes CASSQDSSGGLYEQFF.

The table lists this clonotype with many counts. The V call is TRBV25-1, the J call TRBJ2-3; a possible D gene is TRBD1 (5 bases). V was pared by 4 bases and J by 1 base, with 6 bases between. This CDR3 comprises 13 residues. The V gene's germline CDR1 is MGHDK and CDR2 SYGVNS. The CDR3 reads CASSVQGTDTQYF. Written as DNA, the CDR3 is TGTGCCAGCAGTGTACAGGGCACAGATACGCAGTATTTT. Based on the CDR3 plus reference TRBV25-1 and TRBJ2-3, the full variable domain is EADIYQTPRYLVIGTGKKITLECSQTMGHDKMYWYQQDPGMELHLIHYSYGVNSTEKGDLSSESTVSRIRTEHFPLTLESARPSHTSQYLCASSVQGTDTQYFGPGTRLTVL.

Only a few counts were recorded for this clonotype. This sequence joins TRBV15 and TRBJ2-1; 7 bases match TRBD2. CDR1 is LNHNV and CDR2 is YYDKDF in the germline V gene (reference sequence). This CDR3 has 16 amino acids. With V trimmed by 8 bases and J by 2 bases, 12 bases remained unmatched. CDR3 loop: CATGGGSGLTYNEQFF. Written as DNA, the CDR3 is TGTGCCACCGGGGGAGGGAGTGGTCTTACCTACAATGAGCAGTTCTTC.

In its sample, this clonotype was seen many times. The chain uses TRBV5-1 and TRBJ2-2; no firm D call. The CDR3 totals 14 residues. Germline V gene data show CDR1 as SGHRS and CDR2 as YFSETQ. The V end was cut by 0 bases, the J end by 7 bases, with 10 bases between. DNA of the CDR3: TGCGCCAGCAGCTTGGCCTCCCTGGACGGGGAGCTGTTTTTT. It yields the protein CASSLASLDGELFF.

This clonotype came up many times. The gene calls are TRBV7-2 and TRBJ2-7; D possibly corresponds to TRBD2 (7 bases). The CDR3 contains 14 residues. Trimming took off 0 bases at V and 5 bases at J, with 11 bases between the two ends. The germline gives CDR1 SGHTA, CDR2 FQGNSA. CDR3 nucleotide sequence: TGTGCCAGCAGCTTAGCGGGGGGGCAGGACGAGCAGTACTTC. Translated: CASSLAGGQDEQYF. Combining the CDR3 with reference TRBV7-2 and TRBJ2-7 gives the whole variable domain GAGVSQSPSNKVTEKGKDVELRCDPISGHTALYWYRQSLGQGLEFLIYFQGNSAPDKSGLPSDRFSAERTGGSVSTLTIQRTQQEDSAVYLCASSLAGGQDEQYFGPGTRLTVT.

This clonotype was seen ten or more times. As DNA, the CDR3 is TGTGCCAGCAGCCCTGAGGGGGACACAACTAATGAAAAACTGTTTTTT. Its protein product is CASSPEGDTTNEKLFF. The chain couples TRBV3-1 to TRBJ1-4, with TRBD1 as a possible D gene (6 bases). Germline V gives CDR1 LGHDT, CDR2 YNNKEL (reference sequence). The CDR3 totals 16 residues. The V and J ends lost 4 bases and 0 bases respectively, with 12 bases between them.

This clonotype has ten or more counts. The chain recombines TRBV29-1 with TRBJ2-3; 7 nucleotides match TRBD1. V lost 2 bases, J lost 1 base, and 3 bases stayed unmatched. CDR3 size: 14 residues. Germline V gives CDR1 SQVTM, CDR2 ANQGSEA. The CDR3 nucleotides are TGCAGCGTTGAACTTGGACAGGGCACAGATACGCAGTATTTT. It is translated as CSVELGQGTDTQYF.

The chain uses TRBV20-1 and TRBJ2-3; 7 nucleotides match TRBD1. There are 14 residues in the CDR3. CDR1 is DFQATT, CDR2 SNEGSKA, per germline (reference sequence). J was trimmed by 2 bases and V by 5 bases; bases with no gene match: 7. The CDR3 DNA is TGCAGTGCTGAGGGACAGACGAACACAGATACGCAGTATTTT. Translated: CSAEGQTNTDTQYF.

This clonotype was seen ten or more times. The chain is built from TRBV12-3 or TRBV12-4 and TRBJ1-4; D might be TRBD1 (6 bases). This CDR3 comprises 15 residues. V was trimmed by 6 bases and J by 0 bases, leaving 11 bases between them. The CDR3 DNA reads as TGTGCCAGCAGGAGGGACACTACAACTAATGAAAAACTGTTTTTT. Its protein is CASRRDTTTNEKLFF.

This clonotype has a count of ten or more. The chain couples TRBV12-3 or TRBV12-4 to TRBJ2-4, with D hard to call. Trimming took 4 bases from V and 6 from J, leaving 10 bases between them. CDR3 length: 13 residues. CDR3 amino acids: CASSSATLNIQYF. The CDR3 region has the DNA TGTGCCAGCAGTTCGGCGACGTTAAACATTCAGTACTTC.